A single sample is the source of the 29 T cell receptor beta chains below, sequenced in a study of cytomegalovirus exposure and HLA in healthy donors (dated by TCRdb to about 2017). Libraries were made using the immunoSEQ multiplex PCR assay. For the multiplex PCR, a mixture combining 60 forward primers for TCR Vbeta segments and 13 reverse primers for TCR Jbeta segments was used. This is the immuneACCESS table as TCRdb keeps it, with only in-frame sequences that have V and J called. A part of the clones is gone; compared with another copy, unresolved V genes explain less than half, and the rest is unexplained. The sample yields 250,000 to 350,000 clones; 86% were counted once. The ten largest clonotypes hold 3.5% to 4% of the sample. Sequencing was carried out using PBMCs. The source is a middle-aged man in good health and CMV-seropositive.

V gene TRBV5-1 combines with J gene TRBJ2-7; 8 nucleotides line up with TRBD1. The CDR3 extends over 15 amino acids. Germline V gives CDR1 SGHRS, CDR2 YFSETQ. The J segment lost 3 bases and the V segment lost 4 bases, leaving 9 bases of the junction unmatched. The CDR3 spells CASSISSGTGYEQYF. CDR3 bases: TGCGCCAGCAGCATATCTTCCGGGACAGGCTACGAGCAGTACTTC.

As to this clone: The identical CDR3 is also encoded by other nucleotide sequences in the sample. The rearrangement joins TRBV7-9 to TRBJ2-7, with 9 nucleotides matching TRBD1. The CDR3 has 14 amino acids. CDR1 SEHNR and CDR2 FQNEAQ come from the germline V gene (reference sequence). Germline trimming cut 5 bases from V and 3 bases from J; bases unmatched to any gene: 5. DNA for the CDR3: TGTGCCAGCAGCAGCCGGGACAGGGTCTACGAGCAGTACTTC. It encodes CASSSRDRVYEQYF.

The CDR3 sequence is CATSRDSAGGDGYTF. The CDR3 DNA reads as TGTGCCACCAGCAGAGATTCCGCAGGGGGCGATGGCTACACCTTC. The chain employs TRBV15 and TRBJ1-2; TRBD1 matches at 8 bases. Germline-derived CDR1 and CDR2 are LNHNV and YYDKDF (reference sequence). This CDR3 spans 15 amino acids. V was pared by 0 bases and J by 6 bases, with 6 bases of the junction left unmatched.

The chain employs TRBV7-2 and TRBJ2-1, with 9 bases lining up with TRBD2. The CDR3 consists of 13 residues. In germline, CDR1 is SGHTA, CDR2 FQGNSA. J gave up 14 bases and V 1 base, and 6 bases lay outside the gene matches. The CDR3 region has the DNA TGTGCCAGCAGCTTAGAGCCTAGCGGGGCCGAGTTCTTC. Protein: CASSLEPSGAEFF.

The chain combines TRBV5-1 with TRBJ2-1; weak D call: TRBD2 (6 bases). Germline V CDR1 and CDR2: SGHRS, YFSETQ. The CDR3 has 16 residues. With 0 bases removed from V and 5 bases from J, the gap between germline ends came to 15 bases. Here the CDR3 reads CASSLAPLRGNNEQFF. CDR3 DNA sequence: TGCGCCAGCAGCTTGGCCCCGTTGCGGGGAAACAATGAGCAGTTCTTC. The entire variable domain, with the rest obtained from reference TRBV5-1 and TRBJ2-1, is as follows: KAGVTQTPRYLIKTRGQQVTLSCSPISGHRSVSWYQQTPGQGLQFLFEYFSETQRNKGNFPGRFSGRQFSNSRSEMNVSTLELGDSALYLCASSLAPLRGNNEQFFGPGTRLTVL.

This clone was seen just once. The rearrangement links TRBV7-2 to TRBJ2-7, with 12 bases aligning to TRBD2. V lost 5 bases and J lost 0; bases outside the gene matches: 2. This CDR3 is built from 15 residues. Germline-derived CDR1 and CDR2 are SGHTA and FQGNSA. The chain's CDR3 is CASSGTSGPSYEQYF. The CDR3 bases are TGTGCCAGCAGCGGGACTAGCGGGCCCTCCTACGAGCAGTACTTC. The variable domain in full, with the rest retrieved from reference TRBV7-2 and TRBJ2-7, is GAGVSQSPSNKVTEKGKDVELRCDPISGHTALYWYRQSLGQGLEFLIYFQGNSAPDKSGLPSDRFSAERTGGSVSTLTIQRTQQEDSAVYLCASSGTSGPSYEQYFGPGTRLTVT.

The genes are TRBV6-5 and TRBJ1-5, with 8 bases fitting TRBD1. V gave up 8 bases and J gave up 2 bases; unmatched junction bases: 5. CDR3 length: 14 amino acids. The germline gives CDR1 MNHEY, CDR2 SVGAGI. The CDR3 reads CASRAGQGNQPQHF. CDR3 DNA sequence: TGTGCCAGCCGGGCGGGACAGGGCAATCAGCCCCAGCATTTT.

The genes are TRBV28 and TRBJ1-1; tentative D call: TRBD1 (6 bases). V dropped 1 base and J dropped 1 base, with 10 bases sitting between them. CDR1 is MDHEN, CDR2 SYDVKM, per germline. The CDR3 loop spans 15 amino acids. The CDR3 reads CASSLYRDKNTEAFF. The CDR3 DNA sequence: TGTGCCAGCAGTTTATATCGGGACAAGAACACTGAAGCTTTCTTT. Together with reference TRBV28 and TRBJ1-1, the CDR3 gives the full variable domain: DVKVTQSSRYLVKRTGEKVFLECVQDMDHENMFWYRQDPGLGLRLIYFSYDVKMKEKGDIPEGYSVSREKKERFSLILESASTNQTSMYLCASSLYRDKNTEAFFGQGTRLTVV.

The J gene is TRBJ1-1, the V gene TRBV2; TRBD1 agrees at 10 bases. The V segment lost 4 bases and the J segment 5 bases; nucleotides outside the gene matches: 1. Germline CDR1 SNHLY, CDR2 FYNNEI. CDR3 size: 13 residues. CDR3 DNA sequence: TGTGCCAGCAGTGGGACAGGGGGGACTGAAGCTTTCTTT. Translating gives CASSGTGGTEAFF.

This chain uses TRBV19 with TRBJ2-5; 11 bases line up with TRBD1. Matching the DNA end better, TRBJ2-7 makes the J call doubtful. CDR1 and CDR2 (germline): LNHDA, SQIVND (reference sequence). CDR3 length: 15 amino acids. CDR3: CASCPDRGRSYEQYF. DNA of the CDR3: TGTGCCAGTTGCCCGGACAGGGGGCGATCCTACGAGCAGTACTTC.

This chain links TRBV11-3 with TRBJ2-1, with TRBD2 matching over 9 bases. The germline CDR1 and CDR2 sequences are SGHNT and YENEEA. V was clipped by 5 bases and J by 4 bases; unmatched bases: 6. The CDR3 spans 15 residues. CDR3 coding DNA: TGTGCCAGCAGCGCATTCCTAGCGGGATACAATGAGCAGTTCTTC. Encoded protein: CASSAFLAGYNEQFF.

The V gene is TRBV7-9, the J gene TRBJ1-1; 7 nucleotides agree with TRBD1. The V gene end was trimmed by 3 bases and the J gene end by 6 bases; junction bases not matched to a gene: 1. CDR3 size: 12 residues. The V gene's germline CDR1 is SEHNR and CDR2 FQNEAQ (reference sequence). The CDR3 region is CASSFGTAEAFF. The CDR3 DNA reads as TGTGCCAGCAGCTTCGGGACAGCTGAAGCTTTCTTT. Variable domain in full (rest from reference TRBV7-9 and TRBJ1-1): DTGVSQNPRHKITKRGQNVTFRCDPISEHNRLYWYRQTLGQGPEFLTYFQNEAQLEKSRLLSDRFSAERPKGSFSTLEIQRTEQGDSAMYLCASSFGTAEAFFGQGTRLTVV.

This clone was recorded once. The gene calls are TRBV27 and TRBJ2-1; TRBD2 aligns across 11 bases. The CDR3 contains 14 residues. CDR1 MNHEY and CDR2 SMNVEV come from the germline V gene (reference sequence). With V trimmed by 8 bases and J by 4 bases, 4 bases remained unmatched. CDR3 region: CASSTSGKYNEQFF. The CDR3 DNA follows: TGTGCCAGCTCGACTAGCGGGAAATACAATGAGCAGTTCTTC.

V usage is TRBV6-1 and J usage is TRBJ1-1, with 8 nucleotides matching TRBD1. Germline V gene sequence: CDR1 MNHNS, CDR2 SASEGT. Losses at the gene ends were 5 bases for V and 1 base for J; bases not matched to a gene: 6. The CDR3 contains 15 residues. CDR3 in amino acids: CASSTRDRKNTEAFF. The CDR3 DNA sequence: TGTGCCAGCAGTACCCGGGACAGGAAGAACACTGAAGCTTTCTTT.

On this clone: The junction shows a germline mismatch at one end, possibly a read error. The chain is built from TRBV7-7 and TRBJ2-5, with D possibly TRBD2 on 6 matching bases. This CDR3 contains 17 residues. The germline gives CDR1 SSHAT, CDR2 FNYEAQ (reference sequence). In DNA form, the CDR3 reads TGTGCTAGCAGCTTTCTCGCTAGCGCCCCGGACCAAGAGACCCAGTACTTC. Its translation is CASSFLASAPDQETQYF.

This chain uses TRBV28 with TRBJ1-2, with TRBD1 identical over 7 bases. Germline CDR1 reads MDHEN; CDR2 reads SYDVKM. This CDR3 spans 15 amino acids. The V segment lost 5 bases and the J segment 4 bases; nucleotides outside the gene matches: 10. In DNA, the CDR3 is TGTGCCAGCAGTCCCCTGGACAGGATCGGCTATGGCTACACCTTC. Translating it yields CASSPLDRIGYGYTF.

The V and J genes are TRBV4-1 and TRBJ1-6, with a possible D match to TRBD1 (5 bases). V was pared by 3 bases and J by 5 bases, with 11 bases between. Germline loops: CDR1 MGHRA, CDR2 YSYEKL. The CDR3 is 15 amino acids. The chain's CDR3 is CASSQLDRDNSPLHF. CDR3 nucleotides: TGCGCCAGCAGCCAGTTAGACAGAGATAATTCACCCCTCCACTTT.

The chain is built from TRBV7-9 and TRBJ2-2; D may be TRBD1 (6 bases). Germline V gene data show CDR1 as SEHNR and CDR2 as FQNEAQ (reference sequence). The CDR3 is 14 amino acids. Trimming shortened V by 7 bases and J by 4 bases, and 13 bases separated the two germline ends. This chain's CDR3 is CASISGVGTGELFF. The CDR3 bases are TGTGCCAGCATCTCAGGGGTTGGCACCGGGGAGCTGTTTTTT.

The chain joins TRBV7-2 to TRBJ2-7, with 8 bases identical to TRBD1. There are 17 residues in the CDR3. Germline V gives CDR1 SGHTA, CDR2 FQGNSA. The junction had 12 bases not matched to a gene; V was cut back by 2 bases and J by 3 bases. CDR3 nucleotide sequence: TGTGCCAGCAGCTTAACGATAAGGACAGGGATTAGCTACGAGCAGTACTTC. It encodes CASSLTIRTGISYEQYF. Using reference TRBV7-2 and TRBJ2-7 for the parts outside the CDR3, the full variable domain is GAGVSQSPSNKVTEKGKDVELRCDPISGHTALYWYRQSLGQGLEFLIYFQGNSAPDKSGLPSDRFSAERTGGSVSTLTIQRTQQEDSAVYLCASSLTIRTGISYEQYFGPGTRLTVT.

J is TRBJ2-1 and V is TRBV4-3, with 9 bases matching TRBD2. CDR3 length: 15 amino acids. Trimming removed 0 bases from V and 8 bases from J; junction bases left unmatched: 5. CDR1 LGHNA and CDR2 YSLEER come from the germline V gene. This chain's CDR3 is CASSQEAGGNHEQFF. DNA for the CDR3: TGCGCCAGCAGCCAAGAAGCGGGAGGAAACCATGAGCAGTTCTTC.

The V and J genes are TRBV7-9 and TRBJ2-2; possible D gene TRBD1, 7 bases. This CDR3 is built from 14 residues. CDR1 is SEHNR, CDR2 FQNEAQ, per germline (reference sequence). Trimming took 5 bases from V and 6 from J, leaving 13 bases between them. Written as DNA, the CDR3 is TGTGCCAGCAGCAGGGCAGGGGGGCCCGGGGAGCTGTTTTTT. Translating gives CASSRAGGPGELFF.

The genes are TRBV6-5 and TRBJ1-4, with a tentative D call TRBD1 (6 bases). V lost 4 bases to trimming and J lost 3 bases, with 12 bases between them. The CDR3 is made up of 15 amino acids. CDR1 and CDR2 (germline): MNHEY, SVGAGI. CDR3 in amino acids: CASSSVTGPNEKLFF. The CDR3 DNA sequence: TGTGCCAGCAGTTCCGTGACAGGACCTAATGAAAAACTGTTTTTT.

The rearrangement uses TRBV12-5 and TRBJ2-5; TRBD1 agrees at 9 bases. Germline V gene lookup returns CDR1 LGHNT and CDR2 FRNRAP. V trimming: 3 bases; J trimming: 5 bases; junction bases outside the gene matches: 7. The CDR3 consists of 15 residues. The CDR3 loop is CASGFRTGGAETQYF. The DNA of the CDR3 is TGTGCTAGTGGTTTTAGAACAGGGGGCGCGGAGACCCAGTACTTC.

This chain links TRBV18 with TRBJ2-1; D is perhaps TRBD2 (5 bases). CDR1 is KGHSH and CDR2 is LQKENI in the germline V gene. The CDR3 length is 11 residues. V was shortened by 8 bases and J by 6 bases, with 8 bases between the two germline ends. CDR3 nucleotides: TGTGCCAGCACCAGCGGCAATGAGCAGTTCTTC. Translating it yields CASTSGNEQFF.

The chain combines TRBV5-1 with TRBJ1-3; 8 bases agree with TRBD1. CDR1 and CDR2 (germline): SGHRS, YFSETQ. CDR3 length equals 16 residues. Losses at the gene ends were 0 bases for V and 2 bases for J; bases not matched to a gene: 4. CDR3 protein: CASSLVQGATGNTIYF. CDR3 nucleotide sequence: TGCGCCAGCAGCTTGGTGCAGGGGGCCACTGGAAACACCATATATTTT. Drawing the rest from reference TRBV5-1 and TRBJ1-3, the complete variable domain is KAGVTQTPRYLIKTRGQQVTLSCSPISGHRSVSWYQQTPGQGLQFLFEYFSETQRNKGNFPGRFSGRQFSNSRSEMNVSTLELGDSALYLCASSLVQGATGNTIYFGEGSWLTVV.

The rearrangement uses TRBV28 and TRBJ2-3; 16 positions agree with TRBD2. The CDR3 has 20 amino acids. V was clipped by 6 bases and J by 4 bases; unmatched bases: 16. Germline values: CDR1 MDHEN, CDR2 SYDVKM. The CDR3 is CASRPAGLAGGPIGADTQYF. For the CDR3, the DNA is TGTGCCAGCAGACCCGCGGGACTAGCGGGAGGGCCGATAGGCGCAGATACGCAGTATTTT.

The chain has TRBV4-1 and TRBJ1-2; 10 nucleotides agree with TRBD1. Germline values: CDR1 MGHRA, CDR2 YSYEKL. CDR3 size: 14 residues. Germline trimming cut 1 base from V and 5 bases from J; bases unmatched to any gene: 1. CDR3 nucleotide sequence: TGCGCCAGCAGCCAAGGACAGGGGGCATATGGCTACACCTTC. It codes for CASSQGQGAYGYTF.

CDR3 amino acids: CASSPAWTGSYEQYF. In DNA form, the CDR3 reads TGTGCCAGCAGCCCCGCATGGACAGGTTCCTACGAGCAGTACTTC. The V call is TRBV7-9, the J call TRBJ2-7, with 7 positions matching TRBD1. The J segment lost 1 base and the V segment lost 5 bases, leaving 8 bases of the junction unmatched. The CDR3 has 15 residues. Germline V lookup: CDR1 SEHNR, CDR2 FQNEAQ (reference sequence).

J is TRBJ2-1 and V is TRBV7-2; TRBD2 aligns across 11 bases. This CDR3 spans 16 amino acids. The trim removed 4 bases at V and 7 bases at J, leaving 9 bases unmatched. CDR1 SGHTA and CDR2 FQGNSA come from the germline V gene. CDR3 coding DNA: TGTGCCAGCAGCTCAGCGGGACTAGCGGCTAGAAATGAGCAGTTCTTC. It encodes CASSSAGLAARNEQFF.